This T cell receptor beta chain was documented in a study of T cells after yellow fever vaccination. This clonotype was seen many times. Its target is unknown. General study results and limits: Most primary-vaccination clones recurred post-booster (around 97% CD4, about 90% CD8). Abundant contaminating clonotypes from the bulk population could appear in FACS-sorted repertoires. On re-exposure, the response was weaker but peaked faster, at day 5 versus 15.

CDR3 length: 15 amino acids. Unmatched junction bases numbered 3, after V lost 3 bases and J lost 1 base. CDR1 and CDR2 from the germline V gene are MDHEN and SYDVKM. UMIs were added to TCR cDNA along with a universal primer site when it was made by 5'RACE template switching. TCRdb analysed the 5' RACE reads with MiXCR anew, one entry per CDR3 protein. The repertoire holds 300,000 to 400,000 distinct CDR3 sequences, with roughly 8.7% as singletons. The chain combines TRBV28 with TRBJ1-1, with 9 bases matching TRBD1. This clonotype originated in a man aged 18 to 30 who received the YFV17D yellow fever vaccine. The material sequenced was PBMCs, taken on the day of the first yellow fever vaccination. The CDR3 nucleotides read TGTGCCAGCAGTTTGGGGACAGGGAGGAACACTGAAGCTTTCTTT. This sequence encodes CASSLGTGRNTEAFF.